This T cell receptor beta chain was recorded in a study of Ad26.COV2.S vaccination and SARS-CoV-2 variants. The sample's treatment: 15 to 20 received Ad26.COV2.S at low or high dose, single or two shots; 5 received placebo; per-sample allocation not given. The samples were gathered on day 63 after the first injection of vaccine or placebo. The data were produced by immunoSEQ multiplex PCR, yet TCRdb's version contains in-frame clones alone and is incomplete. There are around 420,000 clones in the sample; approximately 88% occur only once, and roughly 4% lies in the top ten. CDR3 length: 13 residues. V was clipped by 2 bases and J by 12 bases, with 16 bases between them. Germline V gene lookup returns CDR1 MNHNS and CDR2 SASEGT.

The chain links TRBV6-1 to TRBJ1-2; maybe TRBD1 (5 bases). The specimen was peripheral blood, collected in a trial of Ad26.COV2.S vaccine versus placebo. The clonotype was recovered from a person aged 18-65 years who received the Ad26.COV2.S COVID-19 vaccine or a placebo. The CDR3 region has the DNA TGTGCCAGCAGTGAATGGGGGGGGTTACGGAACACCTTC. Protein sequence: CASSEWGGLRNTF.